Detailed here is one TCR beta chain. With 2 bases removed from V and 5 bases from J, the gap between germline ends came to 15 bases. Germline CDR1 is SEHNR and CDR2 is FQNEAQ (reference sequence). CDR3 length: 15 amino acids. The data stem from a study of blood T cell repertoires in COVID-19. Study background: Whether acute or convalescent, the COVID-19 samples came from the United States, Italy and Spain.

Only in-frame clones appear in the TCRdb table, and some are missing; sequencing was by immunoSEQ multiplex PCR. Altogether about 67,000 clones are present, around four fifths being singletons, with the ten largest covering over 40%. Sequences were obtained from peripheral blood. The source of this sequence is a human donor in a cohort sampled during active COVID-19. This rearrangement joins TRBV7-9 to TRBJ2-5; D is perhaps TRBD2 (6 bases). The CDR3 bases are TGTGCCAGCAGCTTACCAGCGGGTCTTTCGGAGACCCAGTACTTC. It encodes CASSLPAGLSETQYF.